This is a list of T cell receptor beta chains from one sample in a study of T cell repertoires in cytomegalovirus infection. From the reads, TCRdb called clonotypes with MiXCR, one entry per CDR3 protein. This sample has about 900,000 distinct CDR3 sequences, with under 40% found just once. These receptors have no known antigen. Sample: cultured CD8+ T cells from PBMCs, taken from culture after CMV antigen stimulation. All receptors derive from a human donor in good health (CMV status not recorded). Some clones in this sample may be carry-over from other donors' samples. The CDR3 runs from the conserved cysteine through the conserved F or W. Rows give clone size only sometimes, using once, few, many, or a class for an expanded clone.

TRBJ2-5,many,16,TRBV7-6,CASSRGQGALQETQYF
TRBJ2-3,many,17,TRBV7-2,CASSQIPGEAGTDTQYF
TRBJ2-5,many,14,TRBV7-9,CASSPFRDQETQYF
TRBJ2-2,NA,15,TRBV10-3,CAISGVAGFTGELFF
TRBJ1-1,many,15,TRBV7-6,CASSTKPGGNTEAFF
TRBJ1-6,many,14,TRBV7-6,CASSTGQGNSPLHF
TRBJ2-1,NA,15,TRBV9,CASSVGSGGHNEQFF
TRBJ2-1,NA,15,TRBV4-1,CASSPVGQGRGEQFF
TRBJ2-5,few,20,TRBV7-2,CASSHLAAGGFFVEEETQYF
TRBJ1-1,NA,12,TRBV7-8,CASSPLDGEAFF
TRBJ2-3,few,17,TRBV3-1,CASSQDPPQAYTDTQYF
TRBJ2-2,NA,15,TRBV7-8,CASSFIRETTGELFF
TRBJ2-5,many,11,TRBV5-4,CASSLAGQDFF
TRBJ2-5,NA,15,TRBV11-2,CASSRGDRVVETQYF
TRBJ2-1,NA,13,TRBV7-9,CASRQASPNEQFF
TRBJ2-5,many,13,TRBV27,CASSRDNQETQYF
TRBJ2-1,NA,14,TRBV6-1,CASSPQDSGDEQFF
TRBJ1-4,few,14,TRBV28,CASRTTATNEKLFF
TRBJ2-3,NA,16,TRBV27,CASRTGLDGRTDTQYF
TRBJ1-2,NA,13,TRBV27,CASSLGGGSALTF
TRBJ1-2,few,17,TRBV7-9,CASSSSGTAASNYGYTF
TRBJ2-5,NA,14,TRBV6-5,CASRINGGQETQYF